One and the same sample provided the 26 T cell receptor beta chains below, sequenced in a study of blood T cell repertoires in COVID-19 (dated by TCRdb to 2020 to 2022). The protocol used for the library was the immunoSEQ multiplex PCR assay. In TCRdb, the immuneACCESS table is reduced to in-frame sequences with V and J assigned. These tables do not hold every clone; where another copy was compared, an unresolved V gene accounts for under half, and the others remain unexplained. The table for this sample lists under 200,000 clones; around 90% of them were counted only once. The ten largest clones take up approximately 21% of the sample. The sample was peripheral blood. The receptors were gathered from a man between 60 and 70 years old with active or convalescent COVID-19.

V and J are TRBV2 and TRBJ2-3; no clear D gene. Trimming cost V 0 bases and J 5 bases, with 12 bases left between them. Looked up from germline, CDR1 is SNHLY and CDR2 is FYNNEI. This CDR3 spans 15 amino acids. The CDR3 sequence is CASSEASPPVDTQYF. Here the CDR3 DNA reads TGTGCCAGCAGTGAAGCTAGCCCACCTGTAGATACGCAGTATTTT.

The V and J genes are TRBV5-1 and TRBJ2-1; 11 positions agree with TRBD2. This CDR3 comprises 14 residues. The ends lost 1 base at V and 8 bases at J; junction bases unmatched: 2. The germline V gene has CDR1 SGHRS and CDR2 YFSETQ. CDR3 bases: TGCGCCAGCAGCTTGTCTAGCGGGGGGTATGAGCAGTTCTTC. It specifies CASSLSSGGYEQFF.

This clone was seen more than once but under ten times. This sequence joins TRBV5-6 and TRBJ2-7, with D uncertain. Germline lookup yields CDR1 SGHDT and CDR2 YYEEEE. This CDR3 region has 15 residues. Trimming removed 2 bases at V and 2 bases at J, with 14 bases between. CDR3 in DNA: TGTGCCAGCAGCTTAAGAGGTGCCGCTGCCTACGAGCAGTACTTC. Protein sequence: CASSLRGAAAYEQYF.

Here the CDR3 reads CASSQADRVFTEAFF. The CDR3 DNA is TGCGCCAGCAGCCAAGCCGACAGGGTATTCACTGAAGCTTTCTTT. The chain recombines TRBV4-1 with TRBJ1-1; TRBD1 agrees at 7 bases. Germline V gives CDR1 MGHRA, CDR2 YSYEKL. This CDR3 has 15 residues. V gave up 1 base and J gave up 4 bases; unmatched junction bases: 6.

The J gene is TRBJ1-6, the V gene TRBV30, with D perhaps TRBD1 (5 bases). Trimming removed 7 bases at V and 0 bases at J, with 10 bases between. Germline-derived CDR1 and CDR2 are GTSNPN and SVGIG (reference sequence). The CDR3 contains 14 residues. The CDR3 nucleotides are TGTGCCTCCAGGGCCAGCTCCTATAATTCACCCCTCCACTTT. It is translated as CASRASSYNSPLHF.

The rearrangement links TRBV2 to TRBJ2-3, with TRBD2 matching over 7 bases. The CDR3 is 14 residues long. J was trimmed by 2 bases and V by 8 bases; bases with no gene match: 7. Germline V gene data show CDR1 as SNHLY and CDR2 as FYNNEI. CDR3: CASGGGMVTDTQYF. CDR3 sequence (DNA): TGTGCCAGCGGGGGAGGGATGGTCACAGATACGCAGTATTTT.

This sequence joins TRBV27 and TRBJ1-1, with TRBD1 matching 8 bases. V shed 2 bases, J shed 1 base, and the junction held 0 bases outside the gene matches. CDR1 and CDR2 (germline): MNHEY, SMNVEV (reference sequence). The CDR3 covers 14 residues. CDR3 region: CASSLQGANTEAFF. The DNA of the CDR3 is TGTGCCAGCAGTTTACAGGGGGCGAACACTGAAGCTTTCTTT.

This sequence joins TRBV19 and TRBJ2-2; tentatively, D is TRBD1 (6 bases). Germline V gene sequence: CDR1 LNHDA, CDR2 SQIVND (reference sequence). Trimming took 6 bases from V and 3 from J, leaving 14 bases between them. The CDR3 runs to 15 residues. The CDR3 nucleotides read TGTGCCAGTAGAAGGACAGAGACATACACCGGGGAGCTGTTTTTT. Translation: CASRRTETYTGELFF.

The chain is built from TRBV20-1 and TRBJ2-1; a weak D match, TRBD2 (6 bases). CDR1 is DFQATT, CDR2 SNEGSKA, per germline (reference sequence). Trimming cost V 3 bases and J 5 bases, with 11 bases left between them. The CDR3 contains 13 residues. The CDR3 sequence: CSASRGNHNEQFF. In DNA, the CDR3 is TGCAGTGCTAGTCGCGGGAACCACAATGAGCAGTTCTTC.

The V and J genes are TRBV11-2 and TRBJ2-7, with 10 bases fitting TRBD2. Germline V CDR1 and CDR2: SGHAT, FQNNGV. The V gene end was trimmed by 2 bases and the J gene end by 2 bases; junction bases not matched to a gene: 3. This CDR3 comprises 15 residues. Here the CDR3 reads CASSLKTSGPYEQYF. Here the CDR3 DNA reads TGTGCCAGCAGCTTAAAGACTAGCGGGCCCTACGAGCAGTACTTC.

The chain recombines TRBV20-1 with TRBJ1-2, with TRBD1 matching over 7 bases. There are 11 residues in the CDR3. The trim removed 3 bases at V and 8 bases at J, leaving 3 bases unmatched. Germline V gene data show CDR1 as DFQATT and CDR2 as SNEGSKA (reference sequence). The CDR3 region is CSARGQFGYTF. CDR3 sequence (DNA): TGCAGTGCTAGGGGACAGTTCGGCTACACCTTC.

The V call is TRBV11-2, the J call TRBJ2-7, with D maybe TRBD1 (6 bases). This CDR3 has 15 residues. Trimming took off 1 base at V and 5 bases at J, with 15 bases between the two ends. CDR1 is SGHAT and CDR2 is FQNNGV in the germline V gene. The CDR3, as DNA: TGTGCCAGCAGCTTAGCGCTTGACAGGAACCACGAGCAGTACTTC. Protein product: CASSLALDRNHEQYF. Full variable domain (rest looked up from reference TRBV11-2 and TRBJ2-7): EAGVAQSPRYKIIEKRQSVAFWCNPISGHATLYWYQQILGQGPKLLIQFQNNGVVDDSQLPKDRFSAERLKGVDSTLKIQPAKLEDSAVYLCASSLALDRNHEQYFGPGTRLTVT.

J is TRBJ2-2 and V is TRBV18; 10 bases agree with TRBD2. The CDR3 totals 15 residues. Germline CDR1 KGHSH, CDR2 LQKENI. J was trimmed by 5 bases and V by 2 bases; bases with no gene match: 2. DNA of the CDR3: TGTGCCAGCTCACCATTGACTAGCGGGACCGGGGAGCTGTTTTTT. This gives the protein CASSPLTSGTGELFF.

The chain carries TRBV12-3 or TRBV12-4 and TRBJ2-3; no firm D call. There are 12 residues in the CDR3. Trimming took 4 bases from V and 4 from J, leaving 6 bases between them. The CDR3 reads CASSSRPDTQYF. The CDR3 DNA reads as TGTGCCAGCAGTTCTAGGCCAGATACGCAGTATTTT.

The gene calls are TRBV3-1 (or the pseudogene TRBV3-2) and TRBJ1-2; D not certain. V was trimmed by 1 base and J by 7 bases, leaving 10 bases between them. Germline CDR1 is LGHDT and CDR2 is YNNKEL (reference sequence). The length of the CDR3 is 13 residues. The CDR3 DNA reads as TGTGCCAGCAGCCAAGGGACTTCGACTGGCTACACCTTC. It codes for CASSQGTSTGYTF.

The chain's CDR3 is CASSVGAFYNEQFF. The CDR3 nucleotides read TGTGCCAGCAGCGTAGGGGCGTTCTACAATGAGCAGTTCTTC. The chain uses TRBV9 and TRBJ2-1; D gene unclear. CDR1 is SGDLS, CDR2 YYNGEE, per germline. V lost 0 bases to trimming and J lost 3 bases, with 7 bases between them. This CDR3 contains 14 residues.

The chain combines TRBV5-6 with TRBJ1-1; 9 bases map to TRBD1. This CDR3 contains 15 residues. Germline V CDR1 and CDR2: SGHDT, YYEEEE. Trimming at V came to 3 bases and at J to 1 base, leaving 4 bases not matched to a gene. The CDR3: CASSSTTGGNTEAFF. CDR3 in DNA: TGTGCCAGCAGCTCGACGACAGGGGGGAACACTGAAGCTTTCTTT.

As regards this clone: This sample also contains other DNA sequences that code for the same CDR3. The chain uses TRBV7-3 and TRBJ2-3, with D possibly matching TRBD2 (7 bases). This CDR3 contains 14 residues. The V end lost 3 bases, the J end lost 3 bases, and 10 bases lay between the germline ends. Looked up from germline, CDR1 is SGHTA and CDR2 is FQGTGA. CDR3 bases: TGTGCCAGCAGCTTGGGGGGGCGAACAGATACGCAGTATTTT. This translates into CASSLGGRTDTQYF.

This clone was observed a single time. The V call is TRBV25-1, the J call TRBJ1-5; TRBD1 aligns across 7 bases. V lost 4 bases, J lost 6 bases, and 6 bases stayed unmatched. Germline V gene sequence: CDR1 MGHDK, CDR2 SYGVNS. The length of the CDR3 is 14 residues. The CDR3 DNA sequence: TGTGCCAGCAGTGGACAGGGACGCGGTCAGCCCCAGCATTTT. It codes for CASSGQGRGQPQHF. Using reference TRBV25-1 and TRBJ1-5 for the parts outside the CDR3, the full variable domain is EADIYQTPRYLVIGTGKKITLECSQTMGHDKMYWYQQDPGMELHLIHYSYGVNSTEKGDLSSESTVSRIRTEHFPLTLESARPSHTSQYLCASSGQGRGQPQHFGDGTRLSIL.

V usage is TRBV6-5 and J usage is TRBJ1-3; 7 bases map to TRBD1. The germline V gene has CDR1 MNHEY and CDR2 SVGAGI. The CDR3 runs to 15 residues. V lost 6 bases, J lost 0 bases, and 5 bases stayed unmatched. CDR3 DNA: TGTGCCAGCAGAACCGGGACAGACTCTGGAAACACCATATATTTT. Protein product: CASRTGTDSGNTIYF.

The chain is built from TRBV6-5 and TRBJ2-5, with D perhaps TRBD1 (5 bases). Germline-derived CDR1 and CDR2 are MNHEY and SVGAGI. V lost 6 bases and J 3 bases, leaving 11 bases between the germline ends. The CDR3 loop spans 13 amino acids. The CDR3 DNA reads TGTGCCAGCAGCATTATCAGGGAAGAGACCCAGTACTTC. Translation: CASSIIREETQYF.

This chain uses TRBV15 with TRBJ2-3; tentatively, D is TRBD2 (6 bases). CDR1 is LNHNV, CDR2 YYDKDF, per germline (reference sequence). The CDR3 runs 17 residues. V was pared by 3 bases and J by 8 bases, with 24 bases between. The DNA of the CDR3 is TGTGCCACCAGCAGGGGCCGAAAGCCTAGCGATTCAGGTACGCAGTATTTT. This sequence encodes CATSRGRKPSDSGTQYF.

The chain recombines TRBV11-2 with TRBJ2-7; a possible D gene is TRBD1 (5 bases). This CDR3 has 15 amino acids. Trimming pared 1 base from V and 1 base from J, leaving 11 bases between. In germline, CDR1 is SGHAT, CDR2 FQNNGV. The CDR3 is CASSLGAGISYEQYF. In DNA form, the CDR3 reads TGTGCCAGCAGCTTAGGGGCAGGGATTTCCTACGAGCAGTACTTC.

The chain carries TRBV5-1 and TRBJ2-5, with D tentatively TRBD2 (7 bases). Deletions cut 3 bases from V and 0 bases from J, with 15 bases between. CDR1 SGHRS and CDR2 YFSETQ come from the germline V gene. This CDR3 has 16 residues. CDR3: CASSSLGRGHQETQYF. In DNA, the CDR3 is TGCGCCAGCAGCTCGCTAGGGCGGGGGCACCAAGAGACCCAGTACTTC.

This chain links TRBV7-9 with TRBJ2-7; D call uncertain. V lost 4 bases to trimming and J lost 2 bases, with 12 bases between them. There are 14 residues in the CDR3. Per the germline V gene, CDR1 is SEHNR and CDR2 is FQNEAQ (reference sequence). CDR3 protein: CASSSSTFTYEQYF. Written as DNA, the CDR3 is TGTGCCAGCAGCTCGTCTACTTTTACCTACGAGCAGTACTTC.

This clone was found once. The chain couples TRBV27 to TRBJ2-1; 7 bases fit TRBD2. The germline V gene has CDR1 MNHEY and CDR2 SMNVEV (reference sequence). With V trimmed by 6 bases and J by 4 bases, 6 bases remained unmatched. CDR3 length: 14 amino acids. In DNA form, the CDR3 reads TGTGCCAGCAGCTCGAGCGGGGTATACAATGAGCAGTTCTTC. Translating it yields CASSSSGVYNEQFF.